The 3 T cell receptor beta chains listed next were all sequenced from one sample in a study of CD8+ T cells in alopecia areata. The treatment denotes: oral pan-JAK inhibitor, 5-10 mg twice daily. Specimens obtained from alopecia areata patients comprised lesional scalp punch biopsies and peripheral blood. Isolated RNA was reverse transcribed into cDNA used as the sequencing template. Clones were sequenced by immunoSEQ multiplex PCR, and TCRdb holds only the in-frame ones, with some missing. This sample yields roughly 3,500 clones, of which more than 65% are seen a single time; around 5% belongs to the top ten. The material was skin, obtained at week 24, from a patient treated with tofacitinib. Receptor source: a human donor with alopecia areata.

This clone was detected once. J is TRBJ2-2 and V is TRBV11-2, with 9 positions matching TRBD1. Germline V gene lookup returns CDR1 SGHAT and CDR2 FQNNGV. The CDR3 is made up of 14 amino acids. J was trimmed by 8 bases and V by 7 bases; bases with no gene match: 8. CDR3 bases: TGTGCCAGCACCGTACAGGGGGCGGAGGGGGAGCTGTTTTTT. This encodes CASTVQGAEGELFF.

This rearrangement joins TRBV10-3 to TRBJ1-1, with D perhaps TRBD1 (5 bases). The CDR3 runs 14 residues. Looked up from germline, CDR1 is ENHRY and CDR2 is SYGVKD. The V end was cut by 6 bases, the J end by 1 base, with 12 bases between. In nucleotides, the CDR3 is TGTGCCATCAGCCCTCCGGGGCCGAACACTGAAGCTTTCTTT. It specifies CAISPPGPNTEAFF.

The chain is built from TRBV5-6 and TRBJ2-5; perhaps TRBD1 as D (6 bases). Trimming left V 4 bases short and J 5 bases short, with 12 bases between. Germline CDR1 reads SGHDT; CDR2 reads YYEEEE. This CDR3 spans 13 amino acids. In DNA, the CDR3 is TGTGCCAGCAGCCGTTGGGGGCGGGAGACCCAGTACTTC. Translated: CASSRWGRETQYF. The full variable domain, in which reference TRBV5-6 and TRBJ2-5 provide the parts outside the CDR3, is DAGVTQSPTHLIKTRGQQVTLRCSPKSGHDTVSWYQQALGQGPQFIFQYYEEEERQRGNFPDRFSGHQFPNYSSELNVNALLLGDSALYLCASSRWGRETQYFGPGTRLLVL.